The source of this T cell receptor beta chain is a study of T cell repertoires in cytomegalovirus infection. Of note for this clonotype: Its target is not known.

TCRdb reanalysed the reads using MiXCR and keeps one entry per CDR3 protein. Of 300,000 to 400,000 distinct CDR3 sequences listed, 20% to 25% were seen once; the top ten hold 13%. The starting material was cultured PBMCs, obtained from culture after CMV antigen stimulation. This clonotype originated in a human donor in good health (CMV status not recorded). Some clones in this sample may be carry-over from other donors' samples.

The CDR3 region is CAYLRAPNYGYTF. The CDR3 DNA reads as TGTGCCTATCTCCGGGCACCCAACTATGGCTACACCTTC. The genes are TRBV7-6 and TRBJ1-2; D gene uncertain. V dropped 11 bases and J dropped 2 bases, with 15 bases sitting between them. The CDR3 contains 13 residues. CDR1 and CDR2 (germline): SGHVS, FNYEAQ. Combining the CDR3 with reference TRBV7-6 and TRBJ1-2 gives the whole variable domain GAGVSQSPRYKVTKRGQDVALRCDPISGHVSLYWYRQALGQGPEFLTYFNYEAQQDKSGLPNDRFSAERPEGSISTLTIQRTEQRDSAMYRCAYLRAPNYGYTFGSGTRLTVV.